This TCR beta chain comes out of a study of CD8 T cells in ankylosing spondylitis. This clonotype has a count of ten or more. The target antigen is unknown. TCRdb analysed the 5' RACE reads with MiXCR anew, one entry per CDR3 protein. The sample includes about 510,000 distinct CDR3 sequences, 5.3% of them seen just once. V was pared by 8 bases and J by 8 bases, with 24 bases between. CDR1 is SQVTM and CDR2 is ANQGSEA in the germline V gene. CDR3 length equals 14 residues. Study results and limitations: Apparently characteristic of ankylosing spondylitis blood was a TCR beta motif (roughly eight highly homologous variants). Earlier literature documents some of the motif variants in reactive arthritis synovial fluid and blood.

The clonotype comes from a male donor with ankylosing spondylitis. Sequenced: blood, either unsorted or a sorted T cell fraction (not recorded which). The V and J genes are TRBV29-1 and TRBJ1-1, with D possibly matching TRBD1 (6 bases). The CDR3 sequence: CSTSPQWGRPEAFF. The CDR3 DNA is TGCAGCACATCACCCCAATGGGGGCGGCCAGAAGCTTTCTTT.